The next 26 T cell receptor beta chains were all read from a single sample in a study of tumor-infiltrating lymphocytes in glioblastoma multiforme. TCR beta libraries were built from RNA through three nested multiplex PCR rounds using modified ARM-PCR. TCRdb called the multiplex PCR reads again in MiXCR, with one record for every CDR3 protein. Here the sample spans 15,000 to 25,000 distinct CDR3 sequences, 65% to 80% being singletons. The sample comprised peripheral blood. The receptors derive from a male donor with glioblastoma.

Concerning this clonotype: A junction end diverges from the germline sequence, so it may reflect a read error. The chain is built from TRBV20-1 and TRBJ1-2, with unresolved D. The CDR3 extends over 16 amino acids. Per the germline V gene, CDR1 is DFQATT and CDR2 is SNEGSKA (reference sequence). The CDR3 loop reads CSARDRSVFPNYGYTF. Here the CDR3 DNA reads TGCAGTGCTAGAGATAGATCAGTGTTCCCTAACTATGGCTATACCTTC.

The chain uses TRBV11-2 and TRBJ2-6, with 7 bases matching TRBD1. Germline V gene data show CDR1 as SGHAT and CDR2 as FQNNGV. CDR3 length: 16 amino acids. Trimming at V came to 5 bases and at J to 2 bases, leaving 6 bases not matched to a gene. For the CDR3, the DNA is TGTGCCAGCAGCCCCATTGACAGGGCTGGGGCCAACGTCCTGACTTTC. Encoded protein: CASSPIDRAGANVLTF.

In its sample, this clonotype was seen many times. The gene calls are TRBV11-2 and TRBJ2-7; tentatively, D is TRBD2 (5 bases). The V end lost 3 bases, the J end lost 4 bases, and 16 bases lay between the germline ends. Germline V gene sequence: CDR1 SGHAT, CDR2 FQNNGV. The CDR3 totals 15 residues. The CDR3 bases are TGTGCCAGCAGCTTCTCTAGCCTAGCACTATACGAGCAGTACTTC. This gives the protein CASSFSSLALYEQYF.

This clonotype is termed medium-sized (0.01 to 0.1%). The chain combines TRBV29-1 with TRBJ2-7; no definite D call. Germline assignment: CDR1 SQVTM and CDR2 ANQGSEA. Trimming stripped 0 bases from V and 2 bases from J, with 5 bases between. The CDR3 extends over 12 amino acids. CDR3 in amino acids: CSVEDRAYEQYF. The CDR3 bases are TGCAGCGTTGAAGATCGAGCCTACGAGCAGTACTTC.

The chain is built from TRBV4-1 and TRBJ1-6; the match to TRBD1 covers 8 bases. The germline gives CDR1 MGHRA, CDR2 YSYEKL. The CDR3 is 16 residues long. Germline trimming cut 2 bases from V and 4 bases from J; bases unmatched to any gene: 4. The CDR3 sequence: CASSQSGTGYNSPLHF. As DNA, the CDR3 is TGCGCCAGCAGCCAATCCGGGACAGGTTATAATTCACCCCTCCACTTT.

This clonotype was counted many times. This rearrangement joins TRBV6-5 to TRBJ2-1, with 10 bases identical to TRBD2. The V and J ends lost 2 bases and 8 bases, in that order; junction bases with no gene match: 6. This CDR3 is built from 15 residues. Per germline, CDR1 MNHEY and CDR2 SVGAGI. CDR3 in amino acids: CASSYQASGSDEQFF. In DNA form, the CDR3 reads TGTGCCAGCAGTTACCAGGCTAGCGGGAGCGATGAGCAGTTCTTC.

CDR3 nucleotide sequence: TGTGCCAGCCCGGCTGGACTGGCAGACTCTAATCAGCCCCAGCATTTT. Amino acids: CASPAGLADSNQPQHF. The rearrangement uses TRBV12-3 or TRBV12-4 and TRBJ1-5; no clear D gene. CDR3 length: 16 amino acids. Trimming left V 8 bases short and J 4 bases short, with 21 bases between.

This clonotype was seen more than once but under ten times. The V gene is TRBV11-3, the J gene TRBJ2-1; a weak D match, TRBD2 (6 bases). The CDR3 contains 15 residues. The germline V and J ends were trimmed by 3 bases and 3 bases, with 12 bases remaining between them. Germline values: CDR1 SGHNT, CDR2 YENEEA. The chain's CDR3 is CASSLGDSGYNEQFF. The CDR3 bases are TGTGCCAGCAGCTTGGGGGACTCTGGCTACAATGAGCAGTTCTTC. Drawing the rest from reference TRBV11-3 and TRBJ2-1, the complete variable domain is EAGVVQSPRYKIIEKKQPVAFWCNPISGHNTLYWYLQNLGQGPELLIRYENEEAVDDSQLPKDRFSAERLKGVDSTLKIQPAELGDSAVYLCASSLGDSGYNEQFFGPGTRLTVL.

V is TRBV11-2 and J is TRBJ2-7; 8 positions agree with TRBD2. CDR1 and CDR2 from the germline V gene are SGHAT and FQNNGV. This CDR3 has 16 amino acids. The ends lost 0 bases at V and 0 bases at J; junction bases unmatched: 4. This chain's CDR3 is CASSLELADSSYEQYF. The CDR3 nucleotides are TGTGCCAGCAGCTTAGAACTAGCGGATAGCTCCTACGAGCAGTACTTC. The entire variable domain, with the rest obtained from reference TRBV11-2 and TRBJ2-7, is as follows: EAGVAQSPRYKIIEKRQSVAFWCNPISGHATLYWYQQILGQGPKLLIQFQNNGVVDDSQLPKDRFSAERLKGVDSTLKIQPAKLEDSAVYLCASSLELADSSYEQYFGPGTRLTVT.

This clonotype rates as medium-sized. CDR3 sequence reads: CSARRDSTPTDTQYF. DNA for the CDR3: TGCAGTGCTAGACGGGACTCTACGCCCACAGATACGCAGTATTTT. The V and J genes are TRBV20-1 and TRBJ2-3; weak D call: TRBD2 (6 bases). Germline V gives CDR1 DFQATT, CDR2 SNEGSKA (reference sequence). The CDR3 covers 15 residues. V was cut by 2 bases and J by 2 bases, with 14 bases left in between.

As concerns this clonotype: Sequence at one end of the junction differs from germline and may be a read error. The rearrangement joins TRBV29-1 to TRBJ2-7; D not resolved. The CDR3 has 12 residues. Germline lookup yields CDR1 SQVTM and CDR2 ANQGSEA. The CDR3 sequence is CSVEETIYEEYF. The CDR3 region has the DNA TGCAGCGTTGAAGAGACCATCTACGAGGAGTACTTC.

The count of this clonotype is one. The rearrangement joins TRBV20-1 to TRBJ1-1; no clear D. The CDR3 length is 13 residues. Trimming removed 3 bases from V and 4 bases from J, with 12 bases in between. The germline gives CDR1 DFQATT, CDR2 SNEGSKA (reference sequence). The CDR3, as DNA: TGCAGTGCTAGTGTCCAGCGCGGCACTGAAGCTTTCTTT. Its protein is CSASVQRGTEAFF.

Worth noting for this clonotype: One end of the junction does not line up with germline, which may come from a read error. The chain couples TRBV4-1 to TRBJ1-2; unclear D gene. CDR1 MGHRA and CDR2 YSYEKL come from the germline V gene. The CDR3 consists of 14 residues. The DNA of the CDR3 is TGCGCCGGCAGCCAAGTTCCCCCTCGGGGAAGCTACACCTTC. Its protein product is CAGSQVPPRGSYTF.

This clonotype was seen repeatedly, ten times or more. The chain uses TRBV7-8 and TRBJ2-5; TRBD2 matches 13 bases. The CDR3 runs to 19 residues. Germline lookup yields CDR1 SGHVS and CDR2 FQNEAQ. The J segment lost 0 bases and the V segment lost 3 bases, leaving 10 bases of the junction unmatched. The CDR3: CASSLDRLAGGEHQETQYF. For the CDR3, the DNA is TGTGCCAGCAGCTTGGATCGACTAGCGGGGGGCGAACACCAAGAGACCCAGTACTTC.

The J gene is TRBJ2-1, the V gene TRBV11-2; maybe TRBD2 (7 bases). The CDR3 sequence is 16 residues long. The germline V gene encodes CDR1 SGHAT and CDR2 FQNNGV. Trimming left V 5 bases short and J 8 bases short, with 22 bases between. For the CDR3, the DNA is TGTGCCAGCAGCGGGGCGGGGGCTTCGGCCGTCGATGAGCAGTTCTTC. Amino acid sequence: CASSGAGASAVDEQFF.

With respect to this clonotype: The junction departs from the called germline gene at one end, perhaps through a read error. The CDR3 sequence is CATQDSQETQYF. In DNA form, the CDR3 reads TGCGCCACCCAGGACAGCCAAGAGACCCAGTACTTC. V gene TRBV5-4 combines with J gene TRBJ2-5; possibly TRBD1 for D (6 bases). CDR1 SGHNT and CDR2 YYREEE come from the germline V gene (reference sequence). The CDR3 contains 12 residues.

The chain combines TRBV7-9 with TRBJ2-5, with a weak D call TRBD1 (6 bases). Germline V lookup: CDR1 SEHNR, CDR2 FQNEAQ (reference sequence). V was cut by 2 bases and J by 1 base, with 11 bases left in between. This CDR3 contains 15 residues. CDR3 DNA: TGTGCCAGCAGCTTAAGCAGGGGTCCCCAAGAGACCCAGTACTTC. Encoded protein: CASSLSRGPQETQYF.

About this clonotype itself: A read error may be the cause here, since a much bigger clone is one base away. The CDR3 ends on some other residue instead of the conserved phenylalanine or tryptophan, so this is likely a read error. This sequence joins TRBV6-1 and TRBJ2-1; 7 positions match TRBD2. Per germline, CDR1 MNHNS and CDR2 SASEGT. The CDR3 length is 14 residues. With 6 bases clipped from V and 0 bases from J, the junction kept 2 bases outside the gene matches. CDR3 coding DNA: TGTGCCAGCAGAAGCGGGGACTCCTACAATGAGCAGTTCTAC. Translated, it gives CASRSGDSYNEQFY.

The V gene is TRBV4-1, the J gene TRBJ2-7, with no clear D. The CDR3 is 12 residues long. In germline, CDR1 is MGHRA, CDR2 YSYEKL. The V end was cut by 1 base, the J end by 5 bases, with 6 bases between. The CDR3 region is CASSQVGNEQYF. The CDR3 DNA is TGCGCCAGCAGCCAAGTGGGAAACGAGCAGTACTTC.

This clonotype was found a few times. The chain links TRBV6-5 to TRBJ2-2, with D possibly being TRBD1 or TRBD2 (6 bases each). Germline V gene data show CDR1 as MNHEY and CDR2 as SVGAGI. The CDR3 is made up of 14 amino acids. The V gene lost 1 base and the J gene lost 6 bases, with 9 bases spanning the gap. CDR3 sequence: CASSYYREAGELFF. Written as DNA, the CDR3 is TGTGCCAGCAGTTACTACAGGGAGGCCGGGGAGCTGTTTTTT.

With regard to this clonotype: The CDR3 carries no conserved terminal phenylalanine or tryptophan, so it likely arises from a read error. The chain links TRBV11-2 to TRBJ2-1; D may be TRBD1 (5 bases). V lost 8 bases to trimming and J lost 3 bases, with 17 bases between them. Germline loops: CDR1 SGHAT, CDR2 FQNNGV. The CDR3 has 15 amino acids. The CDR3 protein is CASGKIRGIYNEQFL. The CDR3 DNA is TGTGCCAGCGGGAAAATTAGGGGCATCTACAATGAGCAGTTCCTC.

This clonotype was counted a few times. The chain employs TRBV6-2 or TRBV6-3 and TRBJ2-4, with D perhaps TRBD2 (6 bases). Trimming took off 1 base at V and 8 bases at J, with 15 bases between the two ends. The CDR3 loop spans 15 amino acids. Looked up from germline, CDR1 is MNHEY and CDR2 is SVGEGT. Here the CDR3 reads CASSYLDGRRDIQYF. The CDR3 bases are TGTGCCAGCAGTTACTTGGACGGGAGACGTGACATTCAGTACTTC.

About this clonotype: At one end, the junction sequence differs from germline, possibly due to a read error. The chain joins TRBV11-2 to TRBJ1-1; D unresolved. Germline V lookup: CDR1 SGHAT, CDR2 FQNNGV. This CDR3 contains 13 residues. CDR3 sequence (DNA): TGTGCTAGCAGCTTAAGTGGGGTTGATTGGGCTTTCTTT. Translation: CASSLSGVDWAFF. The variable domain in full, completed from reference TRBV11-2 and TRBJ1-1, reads EAGVAQSPRYKIIEKRQSVAFWCNPISGHATLYWYQQILGQGPKLLIQFQNNGVVDDSQLPKDRFSAERLKGVDSTLKIQPAKLEDSAVYLCASSLSGVDWAFFGQGTRLTVV.

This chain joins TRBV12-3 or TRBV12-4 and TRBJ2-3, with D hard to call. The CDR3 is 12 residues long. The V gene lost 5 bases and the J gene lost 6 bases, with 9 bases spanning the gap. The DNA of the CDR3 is TGTGCCAGCAGTCCACGAGTGGATACGCAGTATTTT. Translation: CASSPRVDTQYF.

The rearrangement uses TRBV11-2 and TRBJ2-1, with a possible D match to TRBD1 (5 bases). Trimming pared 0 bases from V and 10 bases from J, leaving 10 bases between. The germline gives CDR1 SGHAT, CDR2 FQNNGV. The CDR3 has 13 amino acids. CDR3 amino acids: CASSLDLGQEQFF. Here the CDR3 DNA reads TGTGCCAGCAGCTTAGATCTGGGGCAGGAGCAGTTCTTC.

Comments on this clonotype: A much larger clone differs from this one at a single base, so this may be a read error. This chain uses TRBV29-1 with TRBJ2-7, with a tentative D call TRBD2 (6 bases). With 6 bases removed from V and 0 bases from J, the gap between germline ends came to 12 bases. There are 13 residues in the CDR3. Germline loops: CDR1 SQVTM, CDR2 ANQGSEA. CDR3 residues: CSVQTSYSYEQYF. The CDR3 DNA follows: TGCAGCGTCCAAACTAGCTACTCCTACGAGCAGTACTTC.